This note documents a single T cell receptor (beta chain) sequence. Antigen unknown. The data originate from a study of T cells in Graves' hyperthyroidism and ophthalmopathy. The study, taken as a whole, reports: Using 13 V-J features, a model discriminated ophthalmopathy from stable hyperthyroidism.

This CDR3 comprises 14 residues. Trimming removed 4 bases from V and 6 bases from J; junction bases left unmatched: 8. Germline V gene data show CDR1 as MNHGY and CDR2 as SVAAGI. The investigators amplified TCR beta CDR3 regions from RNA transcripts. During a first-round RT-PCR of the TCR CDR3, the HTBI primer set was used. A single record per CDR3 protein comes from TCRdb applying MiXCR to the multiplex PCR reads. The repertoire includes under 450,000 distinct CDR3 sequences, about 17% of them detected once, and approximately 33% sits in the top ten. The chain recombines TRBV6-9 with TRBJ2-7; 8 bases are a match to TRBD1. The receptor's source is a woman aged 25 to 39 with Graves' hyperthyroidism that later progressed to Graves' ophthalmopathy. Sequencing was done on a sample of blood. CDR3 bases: TGTGCCAGCAGTTTTCCGGGACAGGCGGTCGAGCAGTACTTC. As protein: CASSFPGQAVEQYF.